This is a list of T cell receptor beta chains from one sample in a study of molecular identifiers for immune sequencing clone quantification. MiXCR was run by TCRdb on the PCR reads, yielding one entry per CDR3 protein. The sample shows about 640,000 distinct CDR3 sequences, 20% of them seen only once. Sequenced input: naive CD8+ T cells from blood, with Jurkat cell RNA spiked in. The receptors originated from a human donor in good health. Some libraries in this study had Jurkat cell RNA spiked in. The CDR3 runs from the conserved cysteine through the conserved F or W. The order of the fields is D gene, J gene, clone size, V gene, CDR3 DNA, CDR3 protein. The D gene is left open where the match is weak. Some rows have no size entry. The others give once, few or many, or a class for an expanded clone.

>.|TRBJ1-1|many|TRBV4-1
TGCGCCAGCAGCCAAGATTACAGCATGAACACTGAAGCTTTCTTT
CASSQDYSMNTEAFF
>.|TRBJ1-1|many|TRBV19
TGTGCCAGTAGTATAGTAGGGGGACACCCGAACACTGAAGCTTTCTTT
CASSIVGGHPNTEAFF
>.|TRBJ2-7|.|TRBV29-1
TGCAGCGTTGAAGATAGCAGGGGATACGAGCAGTACTTC
CSVEDSRGYEQYF
>.|TRBJ2-7|many|TRBV3-1
TGTGCCAGCAGCCGGGGGACTGACCATTTACGGGAGCAGTACTTC
CASSRGTDHLREQYF
>.|TRBJ2-2|.|TRBV30
TGTGCCTGTCCCTATGAGAATACCGGGGAGCTGTTTTTT
CACPYENTGELFF
>.|TRBJ2-1|few|TRBV13
TGTGCCAGCAGCTACACCGGGACCCTCTCTTACAATGAGCAGTTCTTC
CASSYTGTLSYNEQFF
>.|TRBJ2-5|many|TRBV7-9
TGTGCCAGTGATACTTCCGACTCACCGAAAGAGACCCAGTACTTC
CASDTSDSPKETQYF
>.|TRBJ2-1|.|TRBV19
TGTGCCAGTAGTAAGAAGGTGAGCGGAATCGACAATGAGCAGTTCTTC
CASSKKVSGIDNEQFF
>TRBD1|TRBJ2-1|.|TRBV6-2/TRBV6-3
TGTGCCTCGTGGGACAGGGTTTTCAATGAGCAGTTCTTC
CASWDRVFNEQFF
>.|TRBJ2-7|.|TRBV27
TGTGCCAGCAGTTCGTATACTGGCCTCAGCTCCTACGAGCAGTACTTC
CASSSYTGLSSYEQYF
>.|TRBJ2-7|many|TRBV20-1
TGCAGTGCTAGCCCCATTCTTTCCTACGAGCAGTACTTC
CSASPILSYEQYF
>.|TRBJ2-3|many|TRBV12-3/TRBV12-4
TGTGCCAGCAGTTTAACGGGGGGCGCATTGACAGATACGCAGTATTTT
CASSLTGGALTDTQYF
>.|TRBJ1-1|many|TRBV4-2
TGTGCCAGCAGCCAAGTGGGGGGCCACACTGAAGCTTTCTTT
CASSQVGGHTEAFF
>TRBD1|TRBJ2-7|few|TRBV29-1
TGCAGCGTTTGGACAGGCGACTCCTACGAGCAGTACTTC
CSVWTGDSYEQYF
>.|TRBJ2-3|many|TRBV6-5
TGTGCCAGCAGTTACGTCGGGGGAGCCGCAGATACGCAGTATTTT
CASSYVGGAADTQYF
>.|TRBJ2-7|many|TRBV27
TGTGCCAGCAGCCAGTCCGGGGAGTCTCTCTACGAGCAGTACTTC
CASSQSGESLYEQYF
>.|TRBJ2-3|few|TRBV27
TGTGCCAGCAGTCCCCTCCAGGGACCCTCAACCGGGGACACAGATACGCAGTATTTT
CASSPLQGPSTGDTDTQYF
>.|TRBJ1-1|many|TRBV4-1
TGCGCCAGCAGCCAAGCTTGGAACACTGAAGCTTTCTTT
CASSQAWNTEAFF
>.|TRBJ1-5|many|TRBV7-6
TGTGCCAGCAGTTACGGGACATCGCAGCCCCAGCATTTT
CASSYGTSQPQHF
>.|TRBJ2-5|many|TRBV6-5
TGTGCCAGCAGCCCCGGGAGTGGCCAAGAGACCCAGTACTTC
CASSPGSGQETQYF
>TRBD1|TRBJ2-3|many|TRBV7-3
TGTGCCAGCAGCTCCCGACAGGGGGGCACAGATACGCAGTATTTT
CASSSRQGGTDTQYF
>TRBD2|TRBJ2-7|few|TRBV30
TGTGCCTGGAGTGTCTACGGGGGGAGATACGAGCAGTACTTC
CAWSVYGGRYEQYF
>.|TRBJ2-7|many|TRBV7-9
TGTGCCAGCAGCTCGAAAAAGGGGCCCTACGAGCAGTACTTC
CASSSKKGPYEQYF
>.|TRBJ2-1|many|TRBV11-2
TGTGCCAGCAGCCTGATGCTATCGGGAGTGTCGGGTAATGAGCAGTTCTTC
CASSLMLSGVSGNEQFF
>.|TRBJ2-3|many|TRBV5-1
TGCGCCAGCAGCTCCCCGGGGGATCCTACGCAGTATTTT
CASSSPGDPTQYF
>TRBD1|TRBJ2-5|many|TRBV7-3
TGTGCCAGCAGCCTCACTGGGACAGAGAAAGAGACCCAGTACTTC
CASSLTGTEKETQYF
>TRBD1|TRBJ2-2|many|TRBV29-1
TGCAGCGTTGAGGGGACAGGGATCACGAACACCGGGGAGCTGTTTTTT
CSVEGTGITNTGELFF
>TRBD1|TRBJ1-4|many|TRBV7-9
TGTGCCAGCAGCTCCACCCGGACAGGGGCACTTCGTAATGACAAACTGTTTTTT
CASSSTRTGALRNDKLFF
>TRBD2|TRBJ2-1|.|TRBV6-1
TGTGCCAGCAGCCTTAGCGGGAGGTCCCCCTACAATGAGCAGTTCTTC
CASSLSGRSPYNEQFF
>.|TRBJ1-5|many|TRBV12-3/TRBV12-4
TGTGCCGCCGGCGAAGGAGATCAGCCCCAGCATTTT
CAAGEGDQPQHF
>.|TRBJ1-2|many|TRBV28
TGTGCCAGCAGTCTACGACAAGATAACTATGGCTACACCTTC
CASSLRQDNYGYTF
>.|TRBJ2-1|.|TRBV7-2
TGTGCCAGCAGCTTAGGGGGGACTTATAATCGGGATGAGCAGTTCTTC
CASSLGGTYNRDEQFF
>.|TRBJ1-1|many|TRBV2
TGTGCCAGCAGTGAGCGGGCAGTGAACACTGAAGCTTTCTTT
CASSERAVNTEAFF
>TRBD2|TRBJ2-1|many|TRBV20-1
TGCAGTGCTAGACCCCTCAGCGGGAGGGCCGTCTACAATGAGCAGTTCTTC
CSARPLSGRAVYNEQFF
>.|TRBJ1-2|.|TRBV10-3
.
CAISESNSLAVDPYGYTF
>TRBD2|TRBJ2-4|few|TRBV6-5
TGTGCCAGCAGTTACTGGGTCAGCGGGGGGAAAGACATTCAGTACTTC
CASSYWVSGGKDIQYF
>.|TRBJ2-1|many|TRBV18
TGTGCCAGCTCACCCCGGGACCGAAGCAATGAGCAGTTCTTC
CASSPRDRSNEQFF
>.|TRBJ1-1|many|TRBV19
TGTGCCAGTGGGAGGGACGGAGAGAACACTGAAGCTTTCTTT
CASGRDGENTEAFF
>.|TRBJ1-5|many|TRBV15
TGTGCCACCAGCAGCGACAGGACTAATCAGCCCCAGCATTTT
CATSSDRTNQPQHF
>TRBD1|TRBJ1-2|.|TRBV6-2/TRBV6-3
TGTGCCATCGGACAGGCTAACTATGGCTACACCTTC
CAIGQANYGYTF
>.|TRBJ1-6|.|TRBV20-1
TGCAGTGCTAGAGATATTAATGGCGTAAGACATAATTCACCCCTCCACTTT
CSARDINGVRHNSPLHF
>.|TRBJ2-7|many|TRBV30
TGTGCCTGGAGCCCCGGGGCGTCTCCCAACGAGCAGTACTTC
CAWSPGASPNEQYF
>.|TRBJ2-7|many|TRBV6-6
TGTGCCAGCAGTTACTCGGGGGTTTACTACGAGCAGTACTTC
CASSYSGVYYEQYF
>.|TRBJ2-7|many|TRBV29-1
TGCAGCGTTTCGGCCAACGAATACGAGCAGTACTTC
CSVSANEYEQYF
>.|TRBJ2-7|many|TRBV6-2/TRBV6-3
TGTGCCAGCACCGCGGTTGAGGGCGCGTACGAGCAGTACTTC
CASTAVEGAYEQYF
>.|TRBJ2-1|.|TRBV10-3
TGTGCCATCAGTGTGGAGGGGGCGGCCCCCTACAATGAGCAGTTCTTC
CAISVEGAAPYNEQFF
>.|TRBJ1-2|.|TRBV5-1
TGCGCCAGCAGCTTGGAAGGCGGAGGAGTCCCATATGGCTACACCTTC
CASSLEGGGVPYGYTF
>TRBD1|TRBJ2-7|few|TRBV27
TGTGCCAGCAGGAGGGACAGGGTCCACGAGCAGTACTTC
CASRRDRVHEQYF
>TRBD1|TRBJ2-3|many|TRBV7-9
TGTGCCAGCAGCTTATTGGGGGACAGGGGGCTTGTGGATACGCAGTATTTT
CASSLLGDRGLVDTQYF
>TRBD1|TRBJ1-1|many|TRBV18
TGTGCCAGCTCACCAGACAGGGGAGCTCGGGAAGCTTTCTTT
CASSPDRGAREAFF
>TRBD1|TRBJ1-2|.|TRBV5-6
TGTGCCAGCAGCTTGGCCCTGACAGGGGGTAACTATGGCTACACCTTC
CASSLALTGGNYGYTF
>.|TRBJ1-6|many|TRBV6-5
TGTGCCAGCAGTTACTCTACCGTAGTATCTCGGAATTCACCCCTCCACTTT
CASSYSTVVSRNSPLHF
>.|TRBJ1-2|many|TRBV12-3/TRBV12-4
TGTGCCAGCACCGACACAGACTATGGCTACACCTTC
CASTDTDYGYTF
>.|TRBJ2-7|many|TRBV28
TGTGCCAGCAGTTTAAGTGGGGTCTACTACGAGCAGTACTTC
CASSLSGVYYEQYF
>.|TRBJ1-4|many|TRBV29-1
TGCAGCGTTGAAGATTCCGCTAGTAGACTGTTTTTT
CSVEDSASRLFF